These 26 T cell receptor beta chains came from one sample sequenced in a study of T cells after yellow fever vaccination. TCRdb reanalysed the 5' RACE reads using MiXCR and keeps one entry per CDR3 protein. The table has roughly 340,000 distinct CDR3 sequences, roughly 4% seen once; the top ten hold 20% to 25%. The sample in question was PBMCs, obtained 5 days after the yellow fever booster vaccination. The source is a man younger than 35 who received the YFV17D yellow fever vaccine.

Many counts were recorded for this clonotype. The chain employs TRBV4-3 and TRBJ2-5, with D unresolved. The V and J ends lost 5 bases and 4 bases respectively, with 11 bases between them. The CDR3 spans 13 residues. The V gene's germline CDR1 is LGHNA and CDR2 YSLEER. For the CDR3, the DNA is TGCGCCAGCAGCTCCACCTTCGGAGAGACCCAGTACTTC. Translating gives CASSSTFGETQYF.

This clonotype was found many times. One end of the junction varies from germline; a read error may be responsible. The CDR3 is CASSLETGALRDF. The DNA of the CDR3 is TGTGCCAGCAGCTTAGAGACGGGGGCTTTAAGGGACTTC. The chain couples TRBV7-2 to TRBJ2-1; D may correspond to TRBD1 or TRBD2 (6 bases each). Germline V gene sequence: CDR1 SGHTA, CDR2 FQGNSA. The CDR3 extends over 13 amino acids. The complete variable domain, with remaining parts taken from reference TRBV7-2 and TRBJ2-1, reads GAGVSQSPSNKVTEKGKDVELRCDPISGHTALYWYRQSLGQGLEFLIYFQGNSAPDKSGLPSDRFSAERTGGSVSTLTIQRTQQEDSAVYLCASSLETGALRDFGPGTRLTVL.

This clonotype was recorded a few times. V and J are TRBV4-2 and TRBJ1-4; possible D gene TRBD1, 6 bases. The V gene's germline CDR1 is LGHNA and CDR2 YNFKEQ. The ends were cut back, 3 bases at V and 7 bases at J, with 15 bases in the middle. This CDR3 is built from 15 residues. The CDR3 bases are TGTGCCAGCAGCCATCCCACGGGGGGCGGTGAAAAACTGTTTTTT. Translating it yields CASSHPTGGGEKLFF.

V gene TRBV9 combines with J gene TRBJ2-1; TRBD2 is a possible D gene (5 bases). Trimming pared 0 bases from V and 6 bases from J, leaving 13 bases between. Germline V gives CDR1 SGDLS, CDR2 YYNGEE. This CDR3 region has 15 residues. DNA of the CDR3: TGTGCCAGCAGCGTAGGGTTGGATGGGAGCAATGAGCAGTTCTTC. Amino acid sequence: CASSVGLDGSNEQFF.

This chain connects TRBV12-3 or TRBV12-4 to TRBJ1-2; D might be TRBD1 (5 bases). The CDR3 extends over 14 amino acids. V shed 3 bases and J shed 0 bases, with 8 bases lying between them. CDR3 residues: CASSLGETNYGYTF. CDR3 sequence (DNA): TGTGCCAGCAGTTTGGGGGAGACTAACTATGGCTACACCTTC.

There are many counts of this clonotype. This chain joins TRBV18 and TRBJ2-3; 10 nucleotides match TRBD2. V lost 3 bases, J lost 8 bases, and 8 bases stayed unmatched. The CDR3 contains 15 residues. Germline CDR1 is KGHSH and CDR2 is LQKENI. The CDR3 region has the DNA TGTGCCAGCTCACCGGCGGCTAGCGGGGGCTTTACGCAGTATTTT. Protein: CASSPAASGGFTQYF.

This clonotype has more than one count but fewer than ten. CDR3 DNA: TGTGCCAGCAGCTTAGTAGAGGGGGGTGGCGAGCAGTACTTC. This codes for CASSLVEGGGEQYF. The chain couples TRBV7-2 to TRBJ2-7, with D perhaps matching TRBD1 or TRBD2 (6 bases each). CDR3 length equals 14 residues. V was pared by 1 base and J by 6 bases, with 13 bases between. Germline V CDR1 and CDR2: SGHTA, FQGNSA. The variable domain in full, completed from reference TRBV7-2 and TRBJ2-7, reads GAGVSQSPSNKVTEKGKDVELRCDPISGHTALYWYRQSLGQGLEFLIYFQGNSAPDKSGLPSDRFSAERTGGSVSTLTIQRTQQEDSAVYLCASSLVEGGGEQYFGPGTRLTVT.

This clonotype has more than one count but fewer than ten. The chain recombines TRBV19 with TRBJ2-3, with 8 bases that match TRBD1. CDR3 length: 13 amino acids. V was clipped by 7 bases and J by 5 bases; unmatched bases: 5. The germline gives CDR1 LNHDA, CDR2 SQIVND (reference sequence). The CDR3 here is CASTPQGGDTQYF. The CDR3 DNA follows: TGTGCCAGTACCCCACAGGGGGGAGATACGCAGTATTTT. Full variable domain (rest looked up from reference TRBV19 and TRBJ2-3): DGGITQSPKYLFRKEGQNVTLSCEQNLNHDAMYWYRQDPGQGLRLIYYSQIVNDFQKGDIAEGYSVSREKKESFPLTVTSAQKNPTAFYLCASTPQGGDTQYFGPGTRLTVL.

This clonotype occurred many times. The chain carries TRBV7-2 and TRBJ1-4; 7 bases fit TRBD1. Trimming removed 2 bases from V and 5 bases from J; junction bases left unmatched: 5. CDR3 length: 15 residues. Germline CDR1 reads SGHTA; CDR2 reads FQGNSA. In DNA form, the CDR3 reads TGTGCCAGCAGCTTATCCCGGGACAGAAATGAAAAACTGTTTTTT. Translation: CASSLSRDRNEKLFF.

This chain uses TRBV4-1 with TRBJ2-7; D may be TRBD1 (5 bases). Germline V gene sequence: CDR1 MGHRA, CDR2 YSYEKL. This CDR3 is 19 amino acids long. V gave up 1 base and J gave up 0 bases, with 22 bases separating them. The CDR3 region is CASSQGIGRARTNSYEQYF. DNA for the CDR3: TGCGCCAGCAGCCAAGGGATTGGTAGGGCCAGGACAAACTCCTACGAGCAGTACTTC.

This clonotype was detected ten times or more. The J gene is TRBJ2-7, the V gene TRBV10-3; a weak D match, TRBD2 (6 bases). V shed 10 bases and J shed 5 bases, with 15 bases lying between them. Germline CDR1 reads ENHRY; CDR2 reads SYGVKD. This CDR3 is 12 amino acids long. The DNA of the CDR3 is TGTGCCAGCGGTCAGCAGCGGGACGAGCAGTACTTC. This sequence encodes CASGQQRDEQYF.

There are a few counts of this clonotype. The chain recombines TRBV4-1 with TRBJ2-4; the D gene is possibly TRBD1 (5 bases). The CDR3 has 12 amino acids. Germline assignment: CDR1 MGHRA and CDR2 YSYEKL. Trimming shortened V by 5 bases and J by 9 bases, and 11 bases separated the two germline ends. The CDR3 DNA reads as TGCGCCAGCAGCGCATCAGGGCGCATTCAGTACTTC. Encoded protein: CASSASGRIQYF.

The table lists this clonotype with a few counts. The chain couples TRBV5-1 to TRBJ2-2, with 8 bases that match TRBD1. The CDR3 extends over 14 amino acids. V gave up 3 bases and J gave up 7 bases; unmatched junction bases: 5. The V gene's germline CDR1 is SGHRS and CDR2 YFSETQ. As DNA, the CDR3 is TGCGCCAGCAGCTACGGACAGGGAGGCGGGGAGCTGTTTTTT. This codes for CASSYGQGGGELFF.

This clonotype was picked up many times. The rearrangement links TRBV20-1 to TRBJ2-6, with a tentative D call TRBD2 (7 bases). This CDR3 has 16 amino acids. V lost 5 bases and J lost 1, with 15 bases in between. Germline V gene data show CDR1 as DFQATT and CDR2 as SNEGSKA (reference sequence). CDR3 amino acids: CSAPSRGGSGANVLTF. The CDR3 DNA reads TGCAGTGCTCCCAGTAGGGGGGGATCTGGGGCCAACGTCCTGACTTTC.

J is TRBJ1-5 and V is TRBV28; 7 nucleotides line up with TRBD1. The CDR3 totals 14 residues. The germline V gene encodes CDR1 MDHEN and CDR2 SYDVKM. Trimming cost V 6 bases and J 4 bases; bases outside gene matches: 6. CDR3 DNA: TGTGCCAGCAGAGGGGTCAGGGGGAATCAGCCCCAGCATTTT. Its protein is CASRGVRGNQPQHF.

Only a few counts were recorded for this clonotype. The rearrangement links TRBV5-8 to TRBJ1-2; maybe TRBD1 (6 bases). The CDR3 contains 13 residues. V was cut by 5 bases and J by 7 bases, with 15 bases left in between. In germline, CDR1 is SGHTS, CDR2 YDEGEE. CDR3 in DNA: TGTGCCAGCAGTCAAAGGGGGGGTCCTGGCTACACCTTC. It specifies CASSQRGGPGYTF.

The CDR3 sequence: CASSHFGGTEAFF. CDR3 nucleotides: TGCGCCAGCAGCCATTTCGGCGGGACTGAAGCTTTCTTT. V gene TRBV4-1 combines with J gene TRBJ1-1, with D hard to call. The CDR3 has 13 amino acids. The V gene lost 3 bases and the J gene lost 5 bases, with 10 bases spanning the gap. Germline-derived CDR1 and CDR2 are MGHRA and YSYEKL.

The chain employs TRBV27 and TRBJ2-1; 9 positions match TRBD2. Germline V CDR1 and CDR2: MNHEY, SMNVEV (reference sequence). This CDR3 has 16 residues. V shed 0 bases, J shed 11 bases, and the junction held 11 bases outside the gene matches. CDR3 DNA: TGTGCCAGCAGTTTATCGGGCGGGGGGGCCTTGGATAAGCAGTTCTTC. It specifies CASSLSGGGALDKQFF.

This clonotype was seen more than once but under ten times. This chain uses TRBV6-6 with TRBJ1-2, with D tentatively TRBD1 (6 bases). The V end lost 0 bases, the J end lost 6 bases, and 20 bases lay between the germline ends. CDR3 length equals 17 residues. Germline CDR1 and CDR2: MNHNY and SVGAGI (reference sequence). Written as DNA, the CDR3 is TGTGCCAGCAGTTACTCTATACAGGGTCGGGGAGGGGATGGCTACACCTTC. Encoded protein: CASSYSIQGRGGDGYTF.

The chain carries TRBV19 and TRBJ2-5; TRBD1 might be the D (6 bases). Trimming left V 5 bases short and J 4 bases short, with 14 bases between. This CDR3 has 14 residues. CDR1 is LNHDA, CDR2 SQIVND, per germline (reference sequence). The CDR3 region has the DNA TGTGCCAGTAGTCAAGGAACCAGGGGAGAGACCCAGTACTTC. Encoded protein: CASSQGTRGETQYF.

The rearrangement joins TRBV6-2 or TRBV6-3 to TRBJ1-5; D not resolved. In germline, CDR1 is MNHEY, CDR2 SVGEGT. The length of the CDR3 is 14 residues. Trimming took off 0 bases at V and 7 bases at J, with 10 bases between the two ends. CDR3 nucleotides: TGTGCCAGCAGTTACTCTCGTAATAGCCAGCCCCAGCATTTT. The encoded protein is CASSYSRNSQPQHF.

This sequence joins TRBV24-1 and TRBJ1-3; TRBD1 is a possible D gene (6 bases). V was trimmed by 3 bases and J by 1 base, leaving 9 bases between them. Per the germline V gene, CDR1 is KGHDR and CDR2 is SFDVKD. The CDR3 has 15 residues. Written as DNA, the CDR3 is TGTGCCACCAGTGATCAGGGGAGGTCTGGAAACACCATATATTTT. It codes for CATSDQGRSGNTIYF.

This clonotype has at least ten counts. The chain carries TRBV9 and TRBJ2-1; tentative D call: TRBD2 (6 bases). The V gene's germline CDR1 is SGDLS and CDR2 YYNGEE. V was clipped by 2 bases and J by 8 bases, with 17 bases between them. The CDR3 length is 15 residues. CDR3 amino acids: CASSVSTTSLDEQFF. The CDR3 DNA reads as TGTGCCAGCAGCGTGAGTACGACTAGTCTCGATGAGCAGTTCTTC.

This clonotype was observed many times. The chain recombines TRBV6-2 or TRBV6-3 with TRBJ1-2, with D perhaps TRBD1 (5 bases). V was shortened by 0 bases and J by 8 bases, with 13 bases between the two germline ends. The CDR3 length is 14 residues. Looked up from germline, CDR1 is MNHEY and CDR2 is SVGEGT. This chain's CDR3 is CASSYSRGEGGYTF. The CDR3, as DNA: TGTGCCAGCAGTTACTCGAGAGGGGAAGGAGGCTACACCTTC.

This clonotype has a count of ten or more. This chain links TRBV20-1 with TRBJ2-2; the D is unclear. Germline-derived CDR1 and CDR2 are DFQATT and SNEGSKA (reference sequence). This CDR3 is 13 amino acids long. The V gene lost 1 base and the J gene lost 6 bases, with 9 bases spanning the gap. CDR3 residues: CSARGLSSGELFF. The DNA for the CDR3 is TGCAGTGCTAGAGGCCTTTCCTCCGGGGAGCTGTTTTTT.

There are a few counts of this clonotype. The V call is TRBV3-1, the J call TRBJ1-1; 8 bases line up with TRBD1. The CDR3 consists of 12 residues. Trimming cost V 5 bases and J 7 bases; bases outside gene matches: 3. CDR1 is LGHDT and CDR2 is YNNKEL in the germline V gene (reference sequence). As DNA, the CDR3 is TGTGCCAGCAGCATCGGACAGGGTGAAGCTTTCTTT. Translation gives CASSIGQGEAFF.